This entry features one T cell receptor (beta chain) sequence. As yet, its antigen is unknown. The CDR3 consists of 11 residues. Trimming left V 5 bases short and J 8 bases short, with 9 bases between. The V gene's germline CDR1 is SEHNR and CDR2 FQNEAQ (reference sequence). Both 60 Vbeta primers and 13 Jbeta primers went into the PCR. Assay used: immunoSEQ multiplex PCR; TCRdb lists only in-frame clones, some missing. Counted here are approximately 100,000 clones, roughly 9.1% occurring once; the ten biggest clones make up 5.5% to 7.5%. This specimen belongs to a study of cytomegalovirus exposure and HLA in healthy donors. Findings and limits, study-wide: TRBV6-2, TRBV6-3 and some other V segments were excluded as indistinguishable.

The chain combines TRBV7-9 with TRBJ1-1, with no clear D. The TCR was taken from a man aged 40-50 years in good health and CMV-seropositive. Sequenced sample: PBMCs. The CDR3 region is CASSPREEAFF. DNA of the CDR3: TGTGCCAGCAGCCCACGGGAGGAAGCTTTCTTT.